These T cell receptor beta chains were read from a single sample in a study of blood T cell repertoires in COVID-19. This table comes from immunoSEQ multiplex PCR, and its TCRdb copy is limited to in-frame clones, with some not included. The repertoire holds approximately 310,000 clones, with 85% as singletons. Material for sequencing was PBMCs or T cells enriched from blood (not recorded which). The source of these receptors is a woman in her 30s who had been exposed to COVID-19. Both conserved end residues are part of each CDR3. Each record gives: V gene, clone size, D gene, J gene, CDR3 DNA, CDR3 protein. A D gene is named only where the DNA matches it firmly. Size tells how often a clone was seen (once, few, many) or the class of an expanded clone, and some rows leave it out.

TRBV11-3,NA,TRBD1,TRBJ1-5,TGTGCCAGCAGCTTAGTACCGAGGAGGGGGCGAAGAAGCAATCAGCCCCAGCATTTT,CASSLVPRRGRRSNQPQHF
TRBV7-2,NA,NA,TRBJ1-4,TGTGCCAGCAGCGAAGGGCAACAGGGCGTTAAACTGTTTTTT,CASSEGQQGVKLFF
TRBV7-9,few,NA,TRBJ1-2,TGTGCCAGCAGCTTAATTGGGGGAGGGAGCTACACCTTC,CASSLIGGGSYTF
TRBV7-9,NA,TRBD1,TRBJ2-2,TGTGGCATAGTAGGGGACAGCTTGAACACCGGGGAGCTGTTTTTT,CGIVGDSLNTGELFF
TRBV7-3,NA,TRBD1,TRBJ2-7,TGTGCCAGCAGTGAATGGACAGGGGTCAATTACGAGCAGTACTTC,CASSEWTGVNYEQYF
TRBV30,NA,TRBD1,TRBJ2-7,TGTGCCTGGATGTCGGGGGACAGGGGATCCTACGAGCAGTACTTC,CAWMSGDRGSYEQYF
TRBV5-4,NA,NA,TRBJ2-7,TGTGCCAGCAGCTCCGGACTGGGGTTCTCCTACGAGCAGTACTTC,CASSSGLGFSYEQYF
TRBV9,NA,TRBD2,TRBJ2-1,TGTGCCAGCAGCATCCCGACGGGCCGGTCCCGACTAGCGGCCTTTGATGAGCAGTTCTTC,CASSIPTGRSRLAAFDEQFF
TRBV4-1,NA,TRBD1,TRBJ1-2,TGCGCCAGCAGCCTAAAGCCACAGGGGCAGGGCTACACCTTC,CASSLKPQGQGYTF
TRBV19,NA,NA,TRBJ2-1,TGTGCCAGTACGGGCTACAATGAGCAGTTCTTC,CASTGYNEQFF
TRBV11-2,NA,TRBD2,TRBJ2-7,TGTGCCAGCAGCTTACTAGCGGGGGTTGGCGAGCAGTACTTC,CASSLLAGVGEQYF
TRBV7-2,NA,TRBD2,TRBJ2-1,TGTGCCAGCAGCTTAGCGACTAGCGGACGTGAGCAGTTCTTC,CASSLATSGREQFF
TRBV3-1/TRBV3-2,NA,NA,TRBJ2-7,TGTGCCAGCAGCCAAGAGGGAGGCTACGAGCAGTACTTC,CASSQEGGYEQYF
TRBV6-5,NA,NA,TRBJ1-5,TGTGCCAGCAAAATTAGCGAGAATCAGCCCCAGCATTTT,CASKISENQPQHF
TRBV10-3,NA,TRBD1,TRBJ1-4,TGTGCCATTAGTACCTCGGGACAGGGCGTCTCTAGTAGTGAAAAACTGTTTTTT,CAISTSGQGVSSSEKLFF
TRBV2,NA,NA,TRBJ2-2,TGTGCCAGCAGTGTTTTGAGACAACCCACCGGGGAGCTGTTTTTT,CASSVLRQPTGELFF
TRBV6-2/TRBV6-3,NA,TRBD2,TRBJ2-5,TGTGCCAGCAGTTACAGTCTAGCGGGAGGTGGAGAGACCCAGTACTTC,CASSYSLAGGGETQYF
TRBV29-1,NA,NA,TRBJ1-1,TGCAGCGTGGCAAAGGAGTTAGGGGACACTGAAGCTTTCTTT,CSVAKELGDTEAFF
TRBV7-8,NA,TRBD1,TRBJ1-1,TGTGCCAGCAGCTCAGTCGACAGGGGGAACACTGAAGCTTTCTTT,CASSSVDRGNTEAFF
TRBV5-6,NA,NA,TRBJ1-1,TGTGCCAGCAGCCCTACCAGGGCGGGAAAAGCTTTCTTT,CASSPTRAGKAFF
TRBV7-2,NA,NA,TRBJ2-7,TGTGCCAGCAGCTCCTACCGAGTAGCGAGCGAGCAGTACTTC,CASSSYRVASEQYF
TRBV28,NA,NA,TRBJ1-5,TGTGCCAGCACCCCCCCCGGTGAAGCCCAGCATTTT,CASTPPGEAQHF
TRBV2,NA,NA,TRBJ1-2,TGTGCCAGCACTAACCCAGGGGAGTCCAACTATGGCTACACCTTC,CASTNPGESNYGYTF
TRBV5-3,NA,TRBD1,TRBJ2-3,TGTGCCAGAAGCTGGGCGGGACAGGGTGTCCATCCAGATACGCAGTATTTT,CARSWAGQGVHPDTQYF
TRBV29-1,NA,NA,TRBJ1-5,TGCAGCGTTGTTTCCGGGGATCAGCCCCAGCATTTT,CSVVSGDQPQHF
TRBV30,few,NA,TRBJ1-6,TGTGCCTGGAGTACGGGATCACCCCTCCACTTT,CAWSTGSPLHF
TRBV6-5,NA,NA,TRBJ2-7,TGTGCCAGCACCCTAGGGGGGGGGCTCTCCTACGAGCAGTACTTC,CASTLGGGLSYEQYF